This TCR beta chain appears in the sequencing data of a study of cytomegalovirus exposure and HLA in healthy donors. The CDR3 sequence is 13 residues long. The V end lost 7 bases, the J end lost 2 bases, and 11 bases lay between the germline ends. Germline assignment: CDR1 MNHNS and CDR2 SASEGT. The primer mix had 60 Vbeta and 13 Jbeta primers. Profiling relied on immunoSEQ multiplex PCR, and the TCRdb table lists in-frame clones only, not all of them. The table shows about 130,000 clones, with around 84% occurring only once. The gene calls are TRBV6-1 and TRBJ1-1; D uncertain. The receptor's source is a woman between 18 and 30 years old in good health and CMV-seropositive. The sequencing input was PBMCs. CDR3 in DNA: TGTGCCAGCATCTCCGGGAAAAACACTGAAGCTTTCTTT. Translating gives CASISGKNTEAFF.